This T cell receptor (beta chain) was obtained from a study of T cells expressing NK-cell markers. As concerns this clonotype: Its specificity is unknown.

5'RACE template switching with UMIs produced the TCR beta cDNA. TCRdb reprocessed the 5' RACE reads and stores each CDR3 protein as one record, lacking DNA. The table lists 200,000 to 300,000 distinct CDR3 sequences. Overall study findings and caveats: Also leading the CD3+CD56-NKG2C+ fraction in a handful of donors were these clonotypes.

The source is a man younger than 30 in good health. Sequencing used blood T cells: a sorted CD56 or NKG2C T cell subset, CD4+ or CD8+ T cells, or bulk PBMC T cells (not recorded which).

CDR3 protein: CASSLGHISYNEQFF. The chain is built from TRBV5-1 and TRBJ2-1. CDR3 size: 15 residues. Germline CDR1 and CDR2: SGHRS and YFSETQ.